The rows below give T cell receptor beta chains drawn from one sample of a study of Graves' ophthalmopathy and Graves' hyperthyroidism. TCRdb itself ran the multiplex PCR reads through MiXCR, one entry per CDR3 protein. The sample comprises 600,000 to 650,000 distinct CDR3 sequences, roughly 20% of which are singletons, and around 6.5% rests with the top ten. The sequenced sample was peripheral blood. These receptors were collected from a young woman with stable Graves' hyperthyroidism. Some clones in this sample may be carry-over from other donors' samples. CDR3s include the opening cysteine and the closing phenylalanine or tryptophan. The D gene is left open where the match is weak. The listing skips clone size in some rows; elsewhere it reads once, few, many or a size class.

J gene | D gene | clone size | V gene | CDR3 DNA | CDR3 protein
TRBJ2-5 | . | many | TRBV7-9 | TGTGCCAGCAGACCTACCGGGACGGTGGGAGAGACCCAGTACTTC | CASRPTGTVGETQYF
TRBJ2-7 | . | few | TRBV18 | TGTGCCAGCTCAACGAATCCGGACGGCTTCAAGGAGCAGTACTTC | CASSTNPDGFKEQYF
TRBJ2-5 | . | . | TRBV6-5 | TGTGCCAGCAGTTACGCAGGGGCGAGCGAGACCCAGTACTTC | CASSYAGASETQYF
TRBJ2-6 | TRBD1 | many | TRBV10-3 | TGTGCCATCAGTGACTCTCAGGGGGTTACCAACTCTGGGGCCAACGTCCTGACTTTC | CAISDSQGVTNSGANVLTF
TRBJ2-4 | . | many | TRBV12-3/TRBV12-4 | TGTGCCAGCAGTTCGCTCGGGATGGGAGCCAAAAACATTAAGTACTTC | CASSSLGMGAKNIKYF
TRBJ2-7 | TRBD2 | many | TRBV3-1 | TGTGCCAGCAGCCGTGGCGGGGGGATTCGGGACGAGCAGTACTTC | CASSRGGGIRDEQYF
TRBJ2-5 | TRBD2 | many | TRBV7-6 | TGTGCCAGCAGCCCGCGCCCTCGGGGGGGAACCGGACGAACCCAGTACTTC | CASSPRPRGGTGRTQYF
TRBJ1-1 | . | many | TRBV6-2/TRBV6-3 | TGTGCCAGCAGTTACATACCGAACACTGAAGCTTTCTTT | CASSYIPNTEAFF
TRBJ2-7 | . | many | TRBV13 | TGTGCCAGCAGCCAGTACAGCCTCTCCTACGAGCAGTACTTC | CASSQYSLSYEQYF
TRBJ1-1 | . | . | TRBV20-1 | TGCAGTGCTAGTCCCTGGACTGAAGCTTTCTTT | CSASPWTEAFF
TRBJ2-7 | . | few | TRBV12-3/TRBV12-4 | TGTGCCAGCAGACTACAGGGTTACGAGCAGTACTTC | CASRLQGYEQYF
TRBJ1-6 | TRBD1 | many | TRBV12-3/TRBV12-4 | TGTGCCAGCAGTTCACGGACAGGAGAGGTTGGCTCACCCCTCCACTTT | CASSSRTGEVGSPLHF
TRBJ1-2 | TRBD1 | few | TRBV30 | TGTGCCTGGAGCGCCGAGACAGGGGCCTATGGCTACACCTTC | CAWSAETGAYGYTF
TRBJ2-7 | . | many | TRBV28 | TGTGCCAGCAGCCGGGGAGGGACAGAAGAGCAGTACTTC | CASSRGGTEEQYF
TRBJ1-1 | . | . | TRBV11-2 | TGTGCCAGCAGCTGGACAGCGATGAACACTGAAGCTTTCTTT | CASSWTAMNTEAFF
TRBJ2-7 | . | . | TRBV12-3/TRBV12-4 | TGTGCCAGCAGTTTAGGCTTAGTATCCTACGAGCAGTACTTC | CASSLGLVSYEQYF
TRBJ2-7 | TRBD1 | . | TRBV27 | TGTGCCAGCAGTATTTCGGGACAGAGCTCCTACGAGCAGTACTTC | CASSISGQSSYEQYF
TRBJ2-5 | TRBD2 | many | TRBV3-1 | TGTGCCAGCAGCCATAGACTAGCGGGGGCCCAAGAGACCCAGTACTTC | CASSHRLAGAQETQYF
TRBJ2-7 | TRBD1 | many | TRBV20-1 | TGCAGTGCTGGTTTCCGGGACAGGGTTAGTTCGGTCGAGCAGTACTTC | CSAGFRDRVSSVEQYF
TRBJ2-7 | . | . | TRBV11-2 | TGTGCCAGCAGTCTACTGAAAGGGGGTCGAGGAAGCTCCTACGAGCAGTACTTC | CASSLLKGGRGSSYEQYF
TRBJ2-5 | TRBD1 | . | TRBV6-2/TRBV6-3 | TGTGCCAGCAGTTTCCCTAGGACAGGGGCTAGAGAGACCCAGTACTTC | CASSFPRTGARETQYF
TRBJ2-5 | TRBD1 | . | TRBV12-3/TRBV12-4 | TGTGCCAGCAGTTTTCGGACAGGAGGAATTGGAGAGACCCAGTACTTC | CASSFRTGGIGETQYF
TRBJ1-2 | TRBD1 | many | TRBV29-1 | TGCAGCGTCGGGCGTACCCCCCCGCCGACAGGGGAAAACTATGGCTACACCTTC | CSVGRTPPPTGENYGYTF
TRBJ2-5 | TRBD1 | many | TRBV6-1 | TGTGCCAGCAGTGAAATGATGGGACAGGCACAAGAGACCCAGTACTTC | CASSEMMGQAQETQYF
TRBJ2-7 | TRBD1 | . | TRBV20-1 | TGCAGTGCTACCCACACGGGACAGAATTCCTACGAGCAGTACTTC | CSATHTGQNSYEQYF
TRBJ2-5 | . | few | TRBV20-1 | TGCAGTGCAATGTCCACGCTAGCCCAAGAGACCCAGTACTTC | CSAMSTLAQETQYF
TRBJ2-5 | TRBD2 | . | TRBV12-3/TRBV12-4 | TGTGCCAACAGTCCTCTAGCGGGAGTAGAGACCCAGTACTTC | CANSPLAGVETQYF
TRBJ1-2 | . | . | TRBV5-1 | TGCGCCAGCAGCAATTTGGGCTACGATGGCTACACCTTC | CASSNLGYDGYTF
TRBJ2-7 | TRBD2 | many | TRBV20-1 | TGCAGTGCCCCACTAGGCGGGAGGGCCCCCTACGAGCAGTACTTC | CSAPLGGRAPYEQYF
TRBJ1-1 | . | many | TRBV6-1 | TGTGCCAGCAGTGAAGCAAGGGAGTTTTACACTGAAGCTTTCTTT | CASSEAREFYTEAFF
TRBJ1-1 | . | many | TRBV12-3/TRBV12-4 | TGTGCCAGCAGTTTGGGCCGGGTAGAATTTCGCGACACTGAAGCTTTCTTT | CASSLGRVEFRDTEAFF
TRBJ2-7 | . | many | TRBV7-3 | TGTGCCAGCAGCCTACAGGCTGGCCCCTACGAGCAGTACTTC | CASSLQAGPYEQYF
TRBJ2-7 | . | . | TRBV5-1 | TGCGCCTCCCGGGGACTCCCCTACGAGCAGTACTTC | CASRGLPYEQYF
TRBJ2-4 | . | many | TRBV6-2/TRBV6-3 | TGTGCCAGCAGTTACCTTAAAAACATTCAGTACTTC | CASSYLKNIQYF
TRBJ1-2 | TRBD1 | . | TRBV28 | TGTGCCAGCAGTTTCCGGACAGGGGGGTTCTATGGCTACACCTTC | CASSFRTGGFYGYTF
TRBJ1-1 | . | . | TRBV19 | TGTGCCAGTAGTATCCAGGGACCCAACACTGAAGCTTTCTTT | CASSIQGPNTEAFF
TRBJ2-5 | . | many | TRBV11-2 | TGTGCCAGCAGCTTAGGCACATGGGAAGAGACCCAGTACTTC | CASSLGTWEETQYF
TRBJ1-2 | . | . | TRBV29-1 | TGCAGCGTTGATGGGTCAGGGCAGAAGGGCTACACCTTC | CSVDGSGQKGYTF
TRBJ2-7 | . | few | TRBV19 | TGTGCCAGTAGTATAGTTGGTGCTAACTTCGGAGCGCAGTACTTC | CASSIVGANFGAQYF
TRBJ1-5 | . | many | TRBV28 | TGTGCCAGCAGTACGGTTGTGGGACGGAACAATCAGCCCCAGCATTTT | CASSTVVGRNNQPQHF
TRBJ2-7 | TRBD1 | few | TRBV2 | TGTGCCAGCAGTGAAGAGGGGACAGGGTTCGGGGAGCAGTACTTC | CASSEEGTGFGEQYF
TRBJ2-4 | . | many | TRBV6-5 | TGTGCCAGCAGTTACTCCCTTCTCGGGGGAGGAGATAACATTAAGTACTTC | CASSYSLLGGGDNIKYF
TRBJ1-1 | TRBD1 | many | TRBV5-1 | TGCGCCAGCAGCCTCGGGACAGGGGGCAGTGTAGCTGAAGCTTTCTTT | CASSLGTGGSVAEAFF
TRBJ2-7 | TRBD2 | . | TRBV7-8 | TGTGCCAGCAGCCAAAGACTTATTCTTTGGGGGGGGTTCGACGAGCAGTACTTC | CASSQRLILWGGFDEQYF
TRBJ1-2 | . | . | TRBV3-1 | TGTGCCAGCAGCCTCCGGACATCGGGTGGCTACACCTTC | CASSLRTSGGYTF
TRBJ2-5 | TRBD2 | many | TRBV7-2 | TGTGCCAGCAGCTTAGTCGGGGGGGCGGAGGAGACCCAGTACTTC | CASSLVGGAEETQYF
TRBJ2-5 | . | once | TRBV29-1 | TGCAGCGTTGAGGTGCGGGGAGGGACCCAGTACTTC | CSVEVRGGTQYF